Following are 11 T cell receptor beta chains from one sample sequenced in a study of cytomegalovirus exposure and HLA in healthy donors. Profiling relied on immunoSEQ multiplex PCR, and the TCRdb table lists in-frame clones only, not all of them. The data show roughly 180,000 clones, about nine tenths seen once. Sequenced sample: PBMCs. The origin of the receptors is a young man in good health and CMV-seropositive.

V and J are TRBV7-9 and TRBJ1-2; D unresolved. V was shortened by 5 bases and J by 5 bases, with 9 bases between the two germline ends. Germline V gives CDR1 SEHNR, CDR2 FQNEAQ (reference sequence). The CDR3 is 12 residues long. This chain's CDR3 is CASSRESYGYTF. The DNA for the CDR3 is TGTGCCAGCAGCCGCGAGTCATATGGCTACACCTTC.

The chain is built from TRBV9 and TRBJ1-1, with D unresolved. V dropped 0 bases and J dropped 5 bases, with 8 bases sitting between them. Germline V gene sequence: CDR1 SGDLS, CDR2 YYNGEE. CDR3 length: 13 amino acids. The CDR3 DNA sequence: TGTGCCAGCAGCGTAGAGGACGGGACTGAAGCTTTCTTT. The encoded protein is CASSVEDGTEAFF. Using reference TRBV9 and TRBJ1-1 for the parts outside the CDR3, the full variable domain is DSGVTQTPKHLITATGQRVTLRCSPRSGDLSVYWYQQSLDQGLQFLIQYYNGEERAKGNILERFSAQQFPDLHSELNLSSLELGDSALYFCASSVEDGTEAFFGQGTRLTVV.

The CDR3 nucleotides are TGTGCCAGCAGTGGACCAGGGCTCAATGAGCAGTTCTTC. Protein sequence: CASSGPGLNEQFF. This chain joins TRBV6-1 and TRBJ2-1, with D perhaps matching TRBD1 (5 bases). Germline CDR1 is MNHNS and CDR2 is SASEGT. This CDR3 is built from 13 residues. The V and J ends lost 4 bases and 6 bases respectively, with 10 bases between them.

This clone occurred a few times. The rearrangement joins TRBV28 to TRBJ2-7; 9 nucleotides match TRBD1. With 2 bases clipped from V and 5 bases from J, the junction kept 4 bases outside the gene matches. The CDR3 extends over 14 amino acids. CDR1 and CDR2 (germline): MDHEN, SYDVKM. Here the CDR3 reads CASSLGQGLDEQYF. The CDR3 DNA sequence: TGTGCCAGCAGTTTAGGACAGGGGTTGGACGAGCAGTACTTC.

The rearrangement joins TRBV6-1 to TRBJ2-7, with D perhaps matching TRBD2 (5 bases). V lost 6 bases and J lost 3, with 12 bases in between. The germline gives CDR1 MNHNS, CDR2 SASEGT. The CDR3 covers 13 residues. The CDR3 protein is CASSLAGGYEQYF. CDR3 nucleotide sequence: TGTGCCAGCAGCCTAGCCGGAGGCTACGAGCAGTACTTC.

The chain combines TRBV11-2 with TRBJ1-2; no reliable D call. This CDR3 contains 15 residues. The V end lost 4 bases, the J end lost 0 bases, and 12 bases lay between the germline ends. Germline CDR1 SGHAT, CDR2 FQNNGV. CDR3 sequence reads: CASSSTVTTNYGYTF. DNA for the CDR3: TGTGCCAGCAGCTCGACCGTCACCACTAACTATGGCTACACCTTC.

This sequence joins TRBV27 and TRBJ2-7; D unresolved. Germline values: CDR1 MNHEY, CDR2 SMNVEV (reference sequence). The germline V and J ends were trimmed by 2 bases and 2 bases, with 7 bases remaining between them. CDR3 length: 13 residues. The CDR3 region has the DNA TGTGCCAGCAGTTTAAAGCCCACCTACGAGCAGTACTTC. Its protein product is CASSLKPTYEQYF.

The rearrangement uses TRBV5-4 and TRBJ1-2; 7 bases line up with TRBD1. Germline lookup yields CDR1 SGHNT and CDR2 YYREEE (reference sequence). V dropped 2 bases and J dropped 2; count of bases not matched to a gene: 3. CDR3 size: 14 residues. The CDR3 region has the DNA TGTGCCAGCAGCTTCAAACAGGGGAACTATGGCTACACCTTC. Its protein is CASSFKQGNYGYTF. Based on the CDR3 plus reference TRBV5-4 and TRBJ1-2, the full variable domain is ETGVTQSPTHLIKTRGQQVTLRCSSQSGHNTVSWYQQALGQGPQFIFQYYREEENGRGNFPPRFSGLQFPNYSSELNVNALELDDSALYLCASSFKQGNYGYTFGSGTRLTVV.

The rearrangement uses TRBV7-9 and TRBJ2-5; D tentatively fits TRBD1 or TRBD2 (5 bases each). V shed 4 bases and J shed 4 bases, with 10 bases lying between them. CDR1 is SEHNR and CDR2 is FQNEAQ in the germline V gene (reference sequence). This CDR3 has 13 amino acids. The CDR3 sequence is CASSSGTPETQYF. The CDR3 DNA reads as TGTGCCAGCAGCTCGGGGACCCCAGAGACCCAGTACTTC.

This chain links TRBV5-1 with TRBJ2-7; 7 bases are a match to TRBD2. The CDR3 consists of 15 residues. Germline values: CDR1 SGHRS, CDR2 YFSETQ. Trimming cost V 5 bases and J 3 bases; bases outside gene matches: 11. CDR3 bases: TGCGCCAGCAGGGGAGGGTCGCGGGACCACTACGAGCAGTACTTC. This sequence encodes CASRGGSRDHYEQYF.

The rearrangement uses TRBV5-4 and TRBJ1-1, with D uncertain. Germline V CDR1 and CDR2: SGHNT, YYREEE (reference sequence). CDR3 length: 13 residues. The V and J ends lost 1 base and 8 bases respectively, with 12 bases between them. The CDR3 loop reads CASSLRAGWEAFF. The CDR3 nucleotides are TGTGCCAGCAGCTTGCGCGCGGGGTGGGAAGCTTTCTTT.